Listed here are 25 T cell receptor beta chains from one sample, sequenced in a study of cytomegalovirus exposure and HLA in healthy donors. PCR involved 60 Vbeta and 13 Jbeta primers. The data were produced by immunoSEQ multiplex PCR, yet TCRdb's version contains in-frame clones alone and is incomplete. The sample shows 200,000 to 250,000 clones, around 73% of them seen only once. The sequencing sample was made of PBMCs. The origin of the receptors is a male donor in good health and CMV-seronegative.

V gene TRBV19 combines with J gene TRBJ2-1, with D hard to call. Germline CDR1 and CDR2: LNHDA and SQIVND (reference sequence). V was cut by 6 bases and J by 6 bases, with 9 bases left in between. The CDR3 has 12 amino acids. The CDR3 nucleotides are TGTGCCAGTAGCCAAACTTTCAATGAGCAGTTCTTC. Translation: CASSQTFNEQFF.

Points on this clone: The same CDR3 arises from other DNA sequences in this sample as well. V and J are TRBV10-1 and TRBJ2-3; D may be TRBD1 (5 bases). Germline CDR1 and CDR2: WNHNN and SYGVQD (reference sequence). The CDR3 is 14 residues long. V was pared by 3 bases and J by 1 base, with 8 bases between. The CDR3 DNA reads as TGCGCCAGCAGTGAAGGCAGGGGCACAGATACGCAGTATTTT. Translating it yields CASSEGRGTDTQYF.

This chain joins TRBV5-8 and TRBJ2-1; the match to TRBD2 covers 7 bases. This CDR3 region has 17 residues. Losses at the gene ends were 0 bases for V and 0 bases for J; bases not matched to a gene: 6. Germline loops: CDR1 SGHTS, CDR2 YDEGEE. As DNA, the CDR3 is TGTGCCAGCAGCTTGGCAACTAGCGCTAGCTCCTACAATGAGCAGTTCTTC. It is translated as CASSLATSASSYNEQFF.

The CDR3 DNA follows: TGTGCCAGCAGCCGGACTAGCGGGAGGGCAAACTACGAGCAGTACTTC. As protein: CASSRTSGRANYEQYF. V and J are TRBV11-2 and TRBJ2-7; 15 nucleotides line up with TRBD2. With 5 bases clipped from V and 3 bases from J, the junction kept 5 bases outside the gene matches. The CDR3 is made up of 16 amino acids. CDR1 is SGHAT, CDR2 FQNNGV, per germline.

This sequence joins TRBV19 and TRBJ2-2; D is perhaps TRBD2 (6 bases). The CDR3 contains 15 residues. Deletions cut 9 bases from V and 0 bases from J, with 14 bases between. Germline V gene data show CDR1 as LNHDA and CDR2 as SQIVND (reference sequence). The CDR3: CASRNGGTNTGELFF. CDR3 nucleotide sequence: TGTGCCAGCCGAAACGGCGGGACGAACACCGGGGAGCTGTTTTTT.

This chain connects TRBV28 to TRBJ2-7; no reliable D call. CDR1 MDHEN and CDR2 SYDVKM come from the germline V gene. The V and J ends lost 6 bases and 5 bases respectively, with 11 bases between them. The CDR3 sequence is 12 residues long. The CDR3 nucleotides read TGTGCCAGCAGCCTCCTGGGCGACGAGCAGTACTTC. Residues: CASSLLGDEQYF.

The chain has TRBV28 and TRBJ2-3; D may be TRBD2 (6 bases). V lost 6 bases to trimming and J lost 0 bases, with 10 bases between them. The CDR3 runs to 14 residues. Germline CDR1 and CDR2: MDHEN and SYDVKM. CDR3 DNA sequence: TGTGCCAGCAGACCGGGACTTAGCACAGATACGCAGTATTTT. Translating gives CASRPGLSTDTQYF.

This clone was observed a few times. The chain combines TRBV9 with TRBJ1-1; 7 bases match TRBD1. CDR1 is SGDLS, CDR2 YYNGEE, per germline. The CDR3 is 15 amino acids. V lost 3 bases and J lost 3; bases outside the gene matches: 8. CDR3 in amino acids: CASSGDRVLDTEAFF. The CDR3 DNA sequence: TGTGCCAGCAGCGGTGACAGGGTTCTCGACACTGAAGCTTTCTTT. Combining the CDR3 with reference TRBV9 and TRBJ1-1 gives the whole variable domain DSGVTQTPKHLITATGQRVTLRCSPRSGDLSVYWYQQSLDQGLQFLIQYYNGEERAKGNILERFSAQQFPDLHSELNLSSLELGDSALYFCASSGDRVLDTEAFFGQGTRLTVV.

CDR3 coding DNA: TGTGCCAGCAGTTTATGGCGGACAGGGGGTACCGGGGAGCTGTTTTTT. Encoded protein: CASSLWRTGGTGELFF. This rearrangement joins TRBV28 to TRBJ2-2; 10 bases match TRBD1. V was clipped by 0 bases and J by 5 bases; unmatched bases: 3. CDR3 length equals 16 residues. Germline CDR1 and CDR2: MDHEN and SYDVKM.

The gene calls are TRBV7-9 and TRBJ1-4; no reliable D call. This CDR3 is 14 amino acids long. Germline CDR1 and CDR2: SEHNR and FQNEAQ (reference sequence). V lost 5 bases and J lost 8, with 15 bases in between. The CDR3 region has the DNA TGTGCCAGCAGCCACGGCAAGGAGAGGGAAAAACTGTTTTTT. It yields the protein CASSHGKEREKLFF.

The J gene is TRBJ2-1, the V gene TRBV28; 9 bases are shared with TRBD1. V dropped 8 bases and J dropped 15; count of bases not matched to a gene: 20. The CDR3 spans 15 residues. The germline V gene encodes CDR1 MDHEN and CDR2 SYDVKM. CDR3 protein: CASATWGQGFKYPFF. The CDR3 DNA follows: TGTGCCAGCGCCACCTGGGGACAGGGATTCAAGTATCCGTTCTTC.

The chain combines TRBV5-1 with TRBJ2-7; 7 nucleotides match TRBD1. The CDR3 contains 14 residues. Trimming removed 4 bases from V and 3 bases from J; junction bases left unmatched: 7. The V gene's germline CDR1 is SGHRS and CDR2 YFSETQ. The CDR3 nucleotides read TGCGCCAGCAGCAGAAGACAGGGAGACTACGAGCAGTACTTC. It yields the protein CASSRRQGDYEQYF.

This sequence joins TRBV2 and TRBJ1-1; D perhaps matches TRBD1 (5 bases). V dropped 6 bases and J dropped 4 bases, with 12 bases sitting between them. Germline V lookup: CDR1 SNHLY, CDR2 FYNNEI. CDR3 length equals 13 residues. CDR3 in amino acids: CASRGYGGTEAFF. In DNA, the CDR3 is TGTGCCAGCAGAGGTTACGGGGGCACTGAAGCTTTCTTT.

The V gene is TRBV25-1, the J gene TRBJ2-7; 8 bases map to TRBD1. The germline gives CDR1 MGHDK, CDR2 SYGVNS. CDR3 length: 14 residues. The ends lost 4 bases at V and 6 bases at J; junction bases unmatched: 8. CDR3 DNA sequence: TGTGCCAGCAGTGTCCAACAGGGGGTGGGCGAGCAGTACTTC. It translates to CASSVQQGVGEQYF.

Remarks on this clone: The sample holds other DNA sequences that translate to the same CDR3. The V and J genes are TRBV27 and TRBJ2-7, with D unresolved. Between the trimmed V and J ends, which lost 4 bases and 0 bases, there was a span of 4 bases. The germline CDR1 and CDR2 sequences are MNHEY and SMNVEV (reference sequence). The CDR3 extends over 12 amino acids. The CDR3 DNA follows: TGTGCCAGCAGTTCCCTCTCCTACGAGCAGTACTTC. It encodes CASSSLSYEQYF.

The chain carries TRBV5-4 and TRBJ2-5, with 10 bases matching TRBD2. This CDR3 has 16 residues. CDR1 is SGHNT and CDR2 is YYREEE in the germline V gene (reference sequence). Trimming cost V 10 bases and J 4 bases; bases outside gene matches: 16. The CDR3 is CAARGGLAGVGETQYF. The DNA of the CDR3 is TGTGCCGCCCGGGGAGGCCTAGCGGGAGTAGGAGAGACCCAGTACTTC. Full variable domain (remainder filled in from reference TRBV5-4 and TRBJ2-5): ETGVTQSPTHLIKTRGQQVTLRCSSQSGHNTVSWYQQALGQGPQFIFQYYREEENGRGNFPPRFSGLQFPNYSSELNVNALELDDSALYLCAARGGLAGVGETQYFGPGTRLLVL.

About this clone itself: One junction end disagrees with the germline gene, perhaps due to a read error. The V call is TRBV11-2, the J call TRBJ2-7; TRBD2 agrees at 10 bases. The CDR3 loop spans 16 amino acids. Germline CDR1 and CDR2: SGHAT and FQNNGV. The chain's CDR3 is CASSLESGRGFYEQYF. The CDR3 DNA reads as TGTGCCAGCAGCCTAGAAAGCGGGAGGGGATTTTACGAGCAGTACTTC.

This sequence joins TRBV5-4 and TRBJ1-2; D is possibly TRBD1 (6 bases). The germline V and J ends were trimmed by 4 bases and 0 bases, with 16 bases remaining between them. The length of the CDR3 is 16 residues. Germline V gene sequence: CDR1 SGHNT, CDR2 YYREEE (reference sequence). CDR3 in amino acids: CASSRVGGQSNYGYTF. CDR3 DNA sequence: TGTGCCAGCAGCCGGGTTGGTGGACAGTCTAACTATGGCTACACCTTC. Filled out from reference TRBV5-4 and TRBJ1-2, the complete variable domain reads ETGVTQSPTHLIKTRGQQVTLRCSSQSGHNTVSWYQQALGQGPQFIFQYYREEENGRGNFPPRFSGLQFPNYSSELNVNALELDDSALYLCASSRVGGQSNYGYTFGSGTRLTVV.

The chain is built from TRBV5-4 and TRBJ2-3; TRBD2 aligns across 16 bases. Germline V gives CDR1 SGHNT, CDR2 YYREEE (reference sequence). This CDR3 is 18 amino acids long. Germline trimming cut 3 bases from V and 4 bases from J; bases unmatched to any gene: 8. The chain's CDR3 is CASSSGGLAGGPADTQYF. The CDR3 bases are TGTGCCAGCAGCTCGGGGGGACTAGCGGGAGGGCCGGCAGATACGCAGTATTTT.

The genes are TRBV9 and TRBJ2-3, with a possible D match to TRBD1 (5 bases). V gave up 3 bases and J gave up 9 bases, with 14 bases separating them. Germline V gene sequence: CDR1 SGDLS, CDR2 YYNGEE. The CDR3 contains 13 residues. DNA for the CDR3: TGTGCCAGCAGCGGCCCAGGGTTAAGCACGCAGTATTTT. Translation gives CASSGPGLSTQYF.

V is TRBV5-1 and J is TRBJ2-6, with 8 positions matching TRBD2. Unmatched junction bases numbered 2, after V lost 0 bases and J lost 3 bases. CDR3 size: 16 residues. CDR1 and CDR2 (germline): SGHRS, YFSETQ. The CDR3 here is CASSLDGGVGANVLTF. The CDR3 nucleotides are TGCGCCAGCAGCTTGGACGGGGGGGTTGGGGCCAACGTCCTGACTTTC.

The chain combines TRBV10-3 with TRBJ1-5; perhaps TRBD1 as D (5 bases). The germline CDR1 and CDR2 sequences are ENHRY and SYGVKD. The CDR3 runs 14 residues. Trimming removed 10 bases at V and 1 base at J, with 14 bases between. The CDR3 sequence is CATAGGGSNQPQHF. The CDR3 DNA reads TGTGCCACCGCTGGGGGAGGAAGCAATCAGCCCCAGCATTTT.

The CDR3 protein is CASSLGTGGIRAHGYTF. Here the CDR3 DNA reads TGTGCCAGCAGCTTAGGCACAGGGGGCATAAGGGCCCATGGCTACACCTTC. The J gene is TRBJ1-2, the V gene TRBV7-3, with 9 bases identical to TRBD1. CDR3 length equals 17 residues. The germline V gene encodes CDR1 SGHTA and CDR2 FQGTGA. V dropped 2 bases and J dropped 6; count of bases not matched to a gene: 13. Full variable domain (remainder filled in from reference TRBV7-3 and TRBJ1-2): GAGVSQTPSNKVTEKGKYVELRCDPISGHTALYWYRQSLGQGPEFLIYFQGTGAADDSGLPNDRFFAVRPEGSVSTLKIQRTERGDSAVYLCASSLGTGGIRAHGYTFGSGTRLTVV.

This chain links TRBV7-3 with TRBJ1-1; D unclear. CDR3 length: 13 residues. The V end was cut by 5 bases, the J end by 6 bases, with 13 bases between. Looked up from germline, CDR1 is SGHTA and CDR2 is FQGTGA. The CDR3 DNA follows: TGTGCCAGCAGCCTCTACGGGAGGGCTGAAGCTTTCTTT. Encoded protein: CASSLYGRAEAFF.

CDR3 coding DNA: TGTGCCACCGGACAGGAGATGTTCAATGAGCAGTTCTTC. This encodes CATGQEMFNEQFF. The gene calls are TRBV10-3 and TRBJ2-1, with 7 bases fitting TRBD1. The CDR3 extends over 13 amino acids. The V segment lost 10 bases and the J segment 6 bases; nucleotides outside the gene matches: 9. Germline loops: CDR1 ENHRY, CDR2 SYGVKD.